The 3 T cell receptor beta chains given below trace back to one sample, sequenced in a study of blood T cells in healthy people across ages. For the second PCR, which ran for about 6 to 11 cycles, a sample-barcoded 5' primer and a J-beta primer mix were used. TCRdb analysed the 5' RACE reads with MiXCR anew, one entry per CDR3 protein. The sample contains 580,000 or so distinct CDR3 sequences, 40% to 50% of which appear only once. The source material was blood. These receptors all come from a man of 80 years or more in good health.

The chain combines TRBV9 with TRBJ1-2; 10 nucleotides align to TRBD1. Germline loops: CDR1 SGDLS, CDR2 YYNGEE. J gave up 5 bases and V 3 bases, and 4 bases lay outside the gene matches. The CDR3 totals 14 residues. The CDR3, as DNA: TGTGCCAGCAGCGCGACAGGGGGCGGGTATGGCTACACCTTC. As protein: CASSATGGGYGYTF.

The chain combines TRBV6-6 with TRBJ2-5; 8 bases are a match to TRBD2. The CDR3 runs to 13 residues. Losses at the gene ends were 6 bases for V and 3 bases for J; bases not matched to a gene: 3. The V gene's germline CDR1 is MNHNY and CDR2 SVGAGI (reference sequence). Here the CDR3 reads CASRPGGEETQYF. The CDR3 DNA sequence: TGTGCCAGCAGACCCGGGGGGGAAGAGACCCAGTACTTC.

This clonotype was seen only once. One end of the junction varies from germline; a read error may be responsible. This chain connects TRBV29-1 to TRBJ2-1, with TRBD2 as a possible D gene (5 bases). CDR3 size: 14 residues. Germline lookup yields CDR1 SQVTM and CDR2 ANQGSEA. Here the CDR3 DNA reads TGCAGCGTTGATGCGGTAGCGACCCTCAATGAACAGTTCTTC. As protein: CSVDAVATLNEQFF.